The subject of this entry is one TCR beta chain. RNA transcripts yielded amplified TCR beta CDR3 regions. Carried out on the TCR CDR3, a first-round RT-PCR used the HTBI primer set. TCRdb passed the multiplex PCR reads through MiXCR, listing each CDR3 protein once. The sample has about 270,000 distinct CDR3 sequences, about 15% seen once. This entry comes from a study of T cells in Graves' hyperthyroidism and ophthalmopathy. The receptor was isolated from a woman between 50 and 59 years old with Graves' hyperthyroidism that later progressed to Graves' ophthalmopathy. The sample taken for sequencing was blood.

In DNA form, the CDR3 reads TGTGCTAGTGGTCTGACTGGCTGGGGGCAGGGCTCTGGGGCCAACGTCCTGACTTTC. Its protein product is CASGLTGWGQGSGANVLTF. V is TRBV12-5 and J is TRBJ2-6; possibly TRBD1 for D (6 bases). Trimming removed 5 bases from V and 0 bases from J, with 20 bases in between. In germline, CDR1 is LGHNT, CDR2 FRNRAP. CDR3 length equals 19 residues.